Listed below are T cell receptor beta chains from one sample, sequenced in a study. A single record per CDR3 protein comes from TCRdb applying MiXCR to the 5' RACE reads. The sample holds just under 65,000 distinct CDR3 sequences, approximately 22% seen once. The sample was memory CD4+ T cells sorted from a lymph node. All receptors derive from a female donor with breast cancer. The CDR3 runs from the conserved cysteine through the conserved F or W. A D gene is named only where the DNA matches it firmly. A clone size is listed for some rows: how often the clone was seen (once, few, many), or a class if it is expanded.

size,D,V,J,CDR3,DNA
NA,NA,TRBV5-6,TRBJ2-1,CASTLGPNNEQFF,TGTGCCAGCACCCTGGGCCCTAACAATGAGCAGTTCTTC
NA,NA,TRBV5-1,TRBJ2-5,CASRSQETQYF,TGCGCCAGCAGATCACAAGAGACCCAGTACTTC
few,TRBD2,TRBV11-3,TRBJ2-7,CASSFLSGRNDEQYF,TGTGCCAGCAGCTTCCTTAGCGGGAGGAACGACGAGCAGTACTTC
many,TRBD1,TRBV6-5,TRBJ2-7,CASSRRDRASEQYF,TGTGCCAGCAGTCGCCGGGACAGGGCGTCCGAGCAGTACTTC
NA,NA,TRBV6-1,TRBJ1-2,CASSGGAWDSNYGYTF,TGTGCCAGCAGTGGAGGGGCGTGGGACTCTAACTATGGCTACACCTTC
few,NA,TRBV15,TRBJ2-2,CATSRGTGGENGELFF,TGTGCCACCAGCAGAGGGACGGGGGGCGAGAATGGGGAGCTGTTTTTT
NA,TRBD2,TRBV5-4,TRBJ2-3,CASSLGTSGRVDTQYF,TGTGCCAGCAGCCTTGGGACTAGCGGGAGGGTTGATACGCAGTATTTT
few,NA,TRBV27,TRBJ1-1,CASSLRALNTEAFF,TGTGCCAGCAGTTTAAGGGCACTGAACACTGAAGCTTTCTTT
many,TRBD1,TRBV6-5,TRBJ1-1,CASSWTGGDTEAFF,TGTGCCAGCAGTTGGACAGGGGGTGACACTGAAGCTTTCTTT
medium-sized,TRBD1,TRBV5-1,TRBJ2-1,CASSRQGIGFNEQFF,TGCGCCAGCAGCCGACAGGGAATAGGGTTCAATGAGCAGTTCTTC
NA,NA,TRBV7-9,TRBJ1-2,CASSLGAVYGYTF,TGTGCCAGCAGCTTAGGGGCAGTCTATGGCTACACCTTC
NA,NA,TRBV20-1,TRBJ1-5,CSARVGPQRYQPQHF,TGCAGTGCTAGAGTTGGGCCTCAACGATATCAGCCCCAGCATTTT
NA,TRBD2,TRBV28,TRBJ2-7,CASSPAGSGRGNEQYF,TGTGCCAGCAGTCCCGCGGGGAGCGGGAGAGGGAACGAGCAGTACTTC
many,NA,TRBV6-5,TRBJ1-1,CATSRMRNTEAFF,TGTGCCACCTCTCGAATGAGGAACACTGAAGCTTTCTTT
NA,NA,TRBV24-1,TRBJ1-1,CATSDSRGNTEAFF,TGTGCCACCAGTGACTCCAGGGGGAACACTGAAGCTTTCTTT
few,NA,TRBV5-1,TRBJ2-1,CASSLEAGFNEQFF,TGCGCCAGCAGCTTGGAGGCCGGATTCAATGAGCAGTTCTTC
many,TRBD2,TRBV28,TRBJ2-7,CASSRGHAGGYEQYF,TGTGCCAGCAGCAGAGGACATGCGGGGGGCTACGAGCAGTACTTC
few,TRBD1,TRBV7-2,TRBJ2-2,CASSSNQGATGELFF,TGTGCCAGCAGCTCCAATCAGGGGGCGACCGGGGAGCTGTTTTTT
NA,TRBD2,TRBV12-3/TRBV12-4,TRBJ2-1,CASRHGTSGHFYNEQFF,TGTGCCAGCAGGCATGGGACTAGCGGGCACTTCTACAATGAGCAGTTCTTC
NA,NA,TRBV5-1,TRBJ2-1,CASTDLRGSSGSYNEQFF,TGCGCCAGCACCGACCTGAGGGGAAGTAGCGGCTCCTACAATGAGCAGTTCTTC
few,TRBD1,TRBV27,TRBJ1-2,CASGDRGTGRGYTF,TGTGCCAGCGGGGACCGTGGGACAGGGAGAGGCTACACCTTC
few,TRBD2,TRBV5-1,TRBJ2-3,CASSLAGGDTDTQYF,TGCGCCAGCAGCTTGGCGGGGGGAGACACAGATACGCAGTATTTT